At least ten counts were recorded for the clone carrying this T cell receptor beta chain. Its target is unknown. Unique molecular identifiers were used in preparing the TCRbeta library. Via MiXCR, TCRdb re-called the PCR reads, giving one row per CDR3 protein. There are 300,000 to 400,000 distinct CDR3 sequences in the sample; around 15% occur only once, and roughly two fifths lies in the top ten. The data belong to a study of T-cell reconstitution after alpha-beta-depleted transplantation in children. Findings of the study overall: Some patients showed high day-60 TCRbeta diversity, which derived from surviving recipient T cells and thymic progenitors. Roughly two months post-transplant, alpha-beta T cells reportedly originated from several hundred graft clones that had expanded. Counts and diversity of T cells one year after transplant came mostly from newly produced T cells.

The CDR3 covers 16 residues. Looked up from germline, CDR1 is LGHNA and CDR2 is YNFKEQ. Trimming shortened V by 1 base and J by 0 bases, and 9 bases separated the two germline ends. V gene TRBV4-2 combines with J gene TRBJ1-4; no definite D call. This receptor was obtained from a male patient between 2 and 10 years old who had a stem cell transplant for acute lymphoblastic leukemia, so the T cells may come from the graft donor. The sequences come from PBMCs, mostly from graft donor cells, collected 360 days after TCRalphabeta/CD19-depleted stem cell transplant. The CDR3 loop is CASSQGVEATNEKLFF. The CDR3 coding sequence is TGTGCCAGCAGCCAAGGGGTGGAAGCAACTAATGAAAAACTGTTTTTT.